This section outlines one TCR beta chain sequence together with its context. This sample is drawn from a study of blood T cell repertoires in COVID-19. Study-wide background: The samples span acute and convalescent COVID-19 from the United States, Italy and Spain. Sources were T cells, B-cell-depleted T cells, or PBMCs; the material itself was cDNA or gDNA.

Germline V CDR1 and CDR2: SGDLS, YYNGEE. CDR3 length: 15 residues. The ends lost 0 bases at V and 3 bases at J; junction bases unmatched: 5. Original analysis: The assay estimated nucleated cells by amplifying reference gene primers. TCRdb keeps only in-frame clones here, not all; method: immunoSEQ multiplex PCR. D and trimming were read from the DNA, whereas the V and J calls and clone size are those reported in that table. This table has over 200,000 clones, under 90% appearing once. V usage is TRBV9 and J usage is TRBJ2-5, with TRBD2 matching over 7 bases. Sequencing input: peripheral blood. The source is a woman of 80 years or more with active or convalescent COVID-19. The CDR3 loop is CASSVEASGEETQYF. The DNA for the CDR3 is TGTGCCAGCAGCGTAGAGGCTAGCGGAGAAGAGACCCAGTACTTC.